These T cell receptor beta chains were read from a single sample in a study of Tregs in tolerant kidney transplant recipients. Only in-frame clones appear in the TCRdb table, and some are missing; sequencing was by immunoSEQ multiplex PCR. Of some 55,000 clones listed, over 75% were seen once; the top ten hold around 1.9%. This sample comprised Tregs from blood, obtained before the transplant. These receptor sequences come from a human donor who received a combined kidney and bone marrow transplant. CDR3s include the opening cysteine and the closing phenylalanine or tryptophan. D genes are given only for firm matches. The listing skips clone size in some rows; elsewhere it reads once, few, many or a size class.

abundance | j_gene | v_gene | len | d_gene | CDR3aa | CDR3nt
. | TRBJ2-1 | TRBV27 | 12 | . | CASINRLTEQFF | TGTGCCAGCATTAACAGACTTACTGAGCAGTTCTTC
. | TRBJ2-7 | TRBV7-9 | 17 | . | CASSYDSPQPRSYEQYF | TGTGCCAGCAGCTACGACAGTCCCCAACCCCGGTCCTACGAGCAGTACTTC
few | TRBJ1-1 | TRBV27 | 14 | . | CASSRRPLNTEAFF | TGTGCCAGCAGCCGACGCCCGTTGAACACTGAAGCTTTCTTT
. | TRBJ2-1 | TRBV19 | 10 | . | CASLGNEQFF | TGTGCCAGTTTGGGTAATGAGCAGTTCTTC
. | TRBJ2-3 | TRBV30 | 11 | . | CAWRESGTQYF | TGTGCCTGGAGAGAATCTGGAACGCAGTATTTT
. | TRBJ2-7 | TRBV30 | 11 | . | CAGRDWHEQYF | TGTGCTGGCCGGGACTGGCACGAGCAGTACTTC
. | TRBJ2-2 | TRBV20-1 | 11 | TRBD1 | CSTGGSGELFF | TGCAGTACAGGGGGCTCCGGGGAGCTGTTTTTT
once | TRBJ1-2 | TRBV4-2 | 12 | . | CASSQAGIGYTF | TGTGCCAGCAGCCAAGCAGGGATAGGCTACACCTTC
. | TRBJ1-2 | TRBV28 | 13 | . | CASSFNSDYGYTF | TGTGCCAGCAGTTTTAACAGCGACTATGGCTACACCTTC
. | TRBJ2-2 | TRBV5-1 | 15 | . | CASSSRVSYTGELFF | TGCGCCAGCAGCTCCAGGGTGAGTTACACCGGGGAGCTGTTTTTT
. | TRBJ1-2 | TRBV27 | 17 | TRBD1 | CASSSPLRTGGSYGYTF | TGTGCCAGCAGTTCTCCTCTACGGACAGGGGGCTCTTATGGCTACACCTTC
. | TRBJ1-4 | TRBV5-4 | 14 | . | CASSLDREAEKLFF | TGTGCCAGCAGCTTGGACAGGGAAGCCGAAAAACTGTTTTTT
. | TRBJ1-2 | TRBV5-1 | 13 | TRBD1 | CASSLQGFYGYTF | TGCGCCAGCAGCTTACAGGGGTTCTATGGCTACACCTTC
. | TRBJ2-3 | TRBV7-2 | 14 | . | CASSLDRTTDTQYF | TGTGCCAGCAGCTTAGACCGAACCACAGATACGCAGTATTTT
. | TRBJ1-3 | TRBV29-1 | 16 | . | CSVEVRSPLSGNTIYF | TGCAGCGTTGAAGTTAGGTCACCGCTCTCTGGAAACACCATATATTTT
. | TRBJ1-1 | TRBV10-3 | 13 | . | CAMGRGENTEAFF | TGTGCCATGGGCCGGGGGGAGAACACTGAAGCTTTCTTT
. | TRBJ2-1 | TRBV9 | 15 | . | CASSVGTTVRGEQFF | TGTGCCAGCAGCGTAGGAACTACGGTTCGAGGTGAGCAGTTCTTC
. | TRBJ1-2 | TRBV19 | 15 | . | CASSPTDRITGGYTF | TGTGCCAGTAGTCCGACAGACCGTATAACGGGTGGCTACACCTTC
once | TRBJ1-2 | TRBV19 | 15 | . | CASRVWGQSDYGYTF | TGTGCCAGTAGAGTTTGGGGTCAGAGTGACTATGGCTACACCTTC
. | TRBJ2-7 | TRBV6-6 | 15 | . | CASSYTVGSMYEQYF | TGTGCCAGCAGTTACACAGTCGGGTCCATGTACGAGCAGTACTTC